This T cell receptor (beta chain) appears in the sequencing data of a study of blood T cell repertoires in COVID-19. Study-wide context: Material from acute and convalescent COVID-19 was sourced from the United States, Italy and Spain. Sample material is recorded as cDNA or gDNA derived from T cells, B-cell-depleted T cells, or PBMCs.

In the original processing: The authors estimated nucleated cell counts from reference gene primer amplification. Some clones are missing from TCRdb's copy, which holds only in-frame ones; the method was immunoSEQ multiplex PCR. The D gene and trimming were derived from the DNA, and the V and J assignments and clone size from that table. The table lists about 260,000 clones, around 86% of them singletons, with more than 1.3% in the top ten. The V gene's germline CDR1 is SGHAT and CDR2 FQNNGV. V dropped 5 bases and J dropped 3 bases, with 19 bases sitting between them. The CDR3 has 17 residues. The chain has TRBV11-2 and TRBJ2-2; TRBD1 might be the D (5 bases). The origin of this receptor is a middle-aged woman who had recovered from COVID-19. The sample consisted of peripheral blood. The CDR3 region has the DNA TGTGCCAGCAGCGTGGCCCGGACGGAGACAGACACCGGGGAGCTGTTTTTT. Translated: CASSVARTETDTGELFF.